This T cell receptor beta chain came from a study of blood T cell repertoires in COVID-19 (dated by TCRdb to about 2020). At the level of the whole study: Samples covering the acute and convalescent phases of COVID-19 were provided by collaborators in the United States, Italy and Spain. The dataset comprised deeply sampled blood TCRbeta repertoires from subjects exposed to, actively infected with, or recovered from COVID-19. A freely available public database, intended as a resource for researchers studying the immune response to SARS-CoV-2, is where the repertoires were released. The samples were drawn from two sources: the first 160 participants of the ongoing ImmuneRACE study, and 1,000 to 1,500 subjects contributed by 6 global collaborators. Where HLA class I and class II types were available, the types were taken from metadata supplied by the sample provider, not from assay-based typing. Nearly every sample came with metadata listing a de-identified subject ID, COVID-19 status, age in years and sex. The material from the prospective study consisted of cDNA or gDNA derived from T cells, B-cell-depleted T cells, or PBMCs. Beyond this particular receptor, the publication reports: Clinical and demographic metadata were provided uncurated, with the amount varying by source and participant.

CDR1 and CDR2, per the germline V gene, are MDHEN and SYDVKM. The CDR3 covers 15 residues, taking in both the cysteine and the phenylalanine. CDR3 DNA only is kept here, 45 bases in frame from base 1. V lost 6 bases and J lost 6 bases, and the count of bases not matched to a germline gene is 5. The immunoSEQ Assay, a bias-controlled multiplex PCR, was used to amplify TCRbeta CDR3 regions from genomic DNA. In the original analysis: Within the assay, amplification of reference gene primers was used to estimate how many nucleated cells each sample contained. Sequence reads were collapsed and filtered to measure the absolute abundance of every unique TCRbeta CDR3 rearrangement. For each sample, productive Simpson clonality was calculated by taking the square root of Simpson's diversity index across productive rearrangements. Entries here come from immuneACCESS through TCRdb and include only in-frame sequences with V and J called. Some clones fail to appear in such tables; in the studies checked, an unresolved V gene covers under half of the shortfall, and the cause of the remainder is unknown. The V and J calls and the clone size are those of that table, but D and trimming were determined from the DNA. Present in this sample are approximately 110,000 clones, more than 80% of which were seen just once. The ten largest clones add up to approximately 3.5% of the sample.

A word on this clone: Its antigen specificity is not known. It has no much larger one-base neighbor in the sample; base qualities were not kept.

At one collaborating source in Seattle, patients were enrolled during active infection and were followed longitudinally through the course of disease. The collaborating institutions used their own protocols to collect whole blood in K2EDTA tubes. For TCRbeta analysis, collaborator samples were shipped as frozen whole blood, as isolated PBMCs, or as DNA extracted from either sample type. This clonotype was obtained from an elderly woman with COVID-19, enrolled during active disease. Sequencing used peripheral blood. The rearrangement joined TRBV28 to TRBJ2-2, with TRBD2 identical over 12 junction bases. The CDR3 protein is CASRGLAGTSGELFF. The bases read TGTGCCAGCAGAGGACTAGCGGGAACGTCCGGGGAGCTGTTTTTT.